This TCR beta chain was obtained from a study of T-cell reconstitution after alpha-beta-depleted transplantation in children. A library of TCRbeta sequences, prepared with unique molecular identifiers, was generated. TCRdb analysed the PCR reads with MiXCR anew, one entry per CDR3 protein. The sample lists approximately 500,000 distinct CDR3 sequences, 10% seen once, with approximately 2% in the top ten. This clonotype was detected ten times or more. The germline V gene has CDR1 SEHNR and CDR2 FQNEAQ (reference sequence). The ends lost 4 bases at V and 7 bases at J; junction bases unmatched: 5. The CDR3 runs to 13 residues.

V and J are TRBV7-9 and TRBJ2-5; TRBD1 matches at 8 bases. The sequence was obtained from a child between 2 and 9 years old with inherited bone marrow failure, due to receive a stem cell transplant. The material sequenced was PBMCs, taken before TCRalphabeta/CD19-depleted stem cell transplant. The CDR3 DNA follows: TGTGCCAGCAGCTCAACAGGGGGTCGGACCCAGTACTTC. This translates into CASSSTGGRTQYF.